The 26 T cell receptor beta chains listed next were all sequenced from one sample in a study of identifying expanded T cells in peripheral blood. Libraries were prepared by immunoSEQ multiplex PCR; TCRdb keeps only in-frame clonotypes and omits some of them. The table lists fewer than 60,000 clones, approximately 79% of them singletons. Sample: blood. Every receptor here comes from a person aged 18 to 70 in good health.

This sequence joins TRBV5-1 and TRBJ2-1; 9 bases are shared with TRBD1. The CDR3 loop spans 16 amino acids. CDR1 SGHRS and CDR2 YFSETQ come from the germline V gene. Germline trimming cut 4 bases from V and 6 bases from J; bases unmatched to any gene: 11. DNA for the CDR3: TGCGCCAGCAGCCAAATCACACAGGGGGCGGGCAATGAGCAGTTCTTC. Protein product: CASSQITQGAGNEQFF.

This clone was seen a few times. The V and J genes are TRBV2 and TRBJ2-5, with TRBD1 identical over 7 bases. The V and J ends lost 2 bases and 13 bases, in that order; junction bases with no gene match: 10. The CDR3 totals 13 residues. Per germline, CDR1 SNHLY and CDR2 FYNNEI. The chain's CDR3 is CASSEWYRGRRYF. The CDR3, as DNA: TGTGCCAGCAGTGAATGGTACAGGGGTAGGAGGTACTTC.

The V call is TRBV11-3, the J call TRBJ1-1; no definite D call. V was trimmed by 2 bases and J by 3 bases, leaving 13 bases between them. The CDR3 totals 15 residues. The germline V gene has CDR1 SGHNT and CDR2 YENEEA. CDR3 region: CASSLRGGRDTEAFF. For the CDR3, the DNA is TGTGCCAGCAGCTTACGAGGAGGGAGGGACACTGAAGCTTTCTTT.

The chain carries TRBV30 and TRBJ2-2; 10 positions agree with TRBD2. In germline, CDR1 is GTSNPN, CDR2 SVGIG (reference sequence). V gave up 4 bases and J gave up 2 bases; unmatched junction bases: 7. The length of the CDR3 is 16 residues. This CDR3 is CAWTGSGGVNTGELFF. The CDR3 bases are TGTGCCTGGACAGGAAGCGGGGGGGTAAACACCGGGGAGCTGTTTTTT.

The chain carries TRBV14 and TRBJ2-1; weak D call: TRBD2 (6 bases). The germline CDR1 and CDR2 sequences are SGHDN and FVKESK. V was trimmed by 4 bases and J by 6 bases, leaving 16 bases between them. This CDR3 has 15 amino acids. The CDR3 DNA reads TGTGCCAGCAGCCCTCTCCGCGGGAACTTCAATGAGCAGTTCTTC. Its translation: CASSPLRGNFNEQFF. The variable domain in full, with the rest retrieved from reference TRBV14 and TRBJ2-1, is EAGVTQFPSHSVIEKGQTVTLRCDPISGHDNLYWYRRVMGKEIKFLLHFVKESKQDESGMPNNRFLAERTGGTYSTLKVQPAELEDSGVYFCASSPLRGNFNEQFFGPGTRLTVL.

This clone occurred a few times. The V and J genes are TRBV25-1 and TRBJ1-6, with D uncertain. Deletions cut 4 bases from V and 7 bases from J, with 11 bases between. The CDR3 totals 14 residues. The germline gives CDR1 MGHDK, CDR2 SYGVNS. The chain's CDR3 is CASSGDKANSPLHF. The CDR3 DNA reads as TGTGCCAGCAGTGGAGACAAAGCAAATTCACCCCTCCACTTT.

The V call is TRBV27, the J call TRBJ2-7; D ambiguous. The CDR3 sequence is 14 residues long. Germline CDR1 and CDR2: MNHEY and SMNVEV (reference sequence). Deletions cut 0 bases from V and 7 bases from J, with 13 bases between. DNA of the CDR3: TGTGCCAGCAGTTTATCGAAGGGTGGTTGGGAGCAGTACTTC. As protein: CASSLSKGGWEQYF.

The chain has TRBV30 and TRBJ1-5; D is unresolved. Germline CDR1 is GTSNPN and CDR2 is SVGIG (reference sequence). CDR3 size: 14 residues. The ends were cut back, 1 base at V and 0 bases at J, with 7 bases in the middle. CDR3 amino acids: CAWSEGYSNQPQHF. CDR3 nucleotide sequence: TGTGCCTGGAGTGAGGGATATAGCAATCAGCCCCAGCATTTT.

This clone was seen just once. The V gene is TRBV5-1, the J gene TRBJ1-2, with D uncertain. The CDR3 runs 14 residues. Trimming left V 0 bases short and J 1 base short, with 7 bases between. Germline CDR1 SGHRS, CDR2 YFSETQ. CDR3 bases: TGCGCCAGCAGCTTGGGACCGGGTAACTATGGCTACACCTTC. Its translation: CASSLGPGNYGYTF. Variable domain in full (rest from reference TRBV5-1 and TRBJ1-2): KAGVTQTPRYLIKTRGQQVTLSCSPISGHRSVSWYQQTPGQGLQFLFEYFSETQRNKGNFPGRFSGRQFSNSRSEMNVSTLELGDSALYLCASSLGPGNYGYTFGSGTRLTVV.

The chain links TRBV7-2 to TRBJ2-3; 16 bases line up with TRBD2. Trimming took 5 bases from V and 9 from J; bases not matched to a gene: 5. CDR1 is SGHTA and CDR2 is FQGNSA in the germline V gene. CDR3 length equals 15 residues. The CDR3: CASSVGTSGRDTQYF. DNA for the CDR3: TGTGCCAGCAGCGTCGGGACTAGCGGGAGGGACACGCAGTATTTT.

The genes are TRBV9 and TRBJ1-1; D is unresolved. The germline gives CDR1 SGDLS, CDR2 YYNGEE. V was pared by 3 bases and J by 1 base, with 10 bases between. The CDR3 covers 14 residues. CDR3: CASSAGWKNTEAFF. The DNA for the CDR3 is TGTGCCAGCAGCGCGGGGTGGAAGAACACTGAAGCTTTCTTT.

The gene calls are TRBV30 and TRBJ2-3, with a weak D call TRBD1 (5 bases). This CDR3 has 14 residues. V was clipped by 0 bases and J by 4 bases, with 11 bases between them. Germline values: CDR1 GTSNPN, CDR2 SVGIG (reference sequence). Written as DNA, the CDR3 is TGTGCCTGGAGTGTACCAGGGTGGCCAGATACGCAGTATTTT. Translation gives CAWSVPGWPDTQYF.

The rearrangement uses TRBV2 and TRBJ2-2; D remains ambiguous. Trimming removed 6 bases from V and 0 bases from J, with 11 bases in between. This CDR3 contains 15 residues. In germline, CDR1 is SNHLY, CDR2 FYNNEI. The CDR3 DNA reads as TGTGCCAGCAGAACAAGGTTATCGAACACCGGGGAGCTGTTTTTT. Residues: CASRTRLSNTGELFF.

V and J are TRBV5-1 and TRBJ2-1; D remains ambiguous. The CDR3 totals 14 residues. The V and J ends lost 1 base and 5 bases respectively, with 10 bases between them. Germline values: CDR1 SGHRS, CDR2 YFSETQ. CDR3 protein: CASSLNTGNNEQFF. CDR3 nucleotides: TGCGCCAGCAGCTTGAACACCGGTAACAATGAGCAGTTCTTC.

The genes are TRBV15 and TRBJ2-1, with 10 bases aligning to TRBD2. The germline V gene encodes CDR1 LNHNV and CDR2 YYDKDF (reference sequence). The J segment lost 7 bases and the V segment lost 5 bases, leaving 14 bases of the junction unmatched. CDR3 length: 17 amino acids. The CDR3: CATSRKGSSGGGNEQFF. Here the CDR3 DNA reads TGTGCCACCAGCCGCAAAGGGTCGAGCGGGGGGGGAAATGAGCAGTTCTTC.

The CDR3, as DNA: TGTGCCAGCAGCCGACTTGGGAATGACGATGAGCAGTTCTTC. This gives the protein CASSRLGNDDEQFF. V and J are TRBV7-6 and TRBJ2-1, with D unresolved. CDR3 length: 14 amino acids. Germline assignment: CDR1 SGHVS and CDR2 FNYEAQ. With 5 bases removed from V and 8 bases from J, the gap between germline ends came to 16 bases.

The CDR3 nucleotides are TGTGCCAGCAGCTTAATCGGGGGGGAAGAGCAGTACTTC. This gives the protein CASSLIGGEEQYF. The chain is built from TRBV7-6 and TRBJ2-7; the match to TRBD2 covers 8 bases. CDR1 and CDR2 (germline): SGHVS, FNYEAQ. There are 13 residues in the CDR3. The J segment lost 7 bases and the V segment lost 2 bases, leaving 4 bases of the junction unmatched.

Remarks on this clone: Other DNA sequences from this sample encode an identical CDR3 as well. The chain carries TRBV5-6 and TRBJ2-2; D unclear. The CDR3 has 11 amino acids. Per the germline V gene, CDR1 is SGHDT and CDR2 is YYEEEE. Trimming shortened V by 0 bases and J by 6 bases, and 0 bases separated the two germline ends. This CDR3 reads CASSLAGELFF. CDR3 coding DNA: TGTGCCAGCAGCTTGGCCGGGGAGCTGTTTTTT.

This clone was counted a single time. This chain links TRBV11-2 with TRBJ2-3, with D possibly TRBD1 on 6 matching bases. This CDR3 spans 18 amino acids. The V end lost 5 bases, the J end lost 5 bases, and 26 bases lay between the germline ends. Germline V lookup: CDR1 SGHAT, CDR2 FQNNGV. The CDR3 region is CASSRKSNRVLAGDTQYF. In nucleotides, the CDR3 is TGTGCCAGCAGCCGCAAATCTAACAGGGTATTAGCAGGAGATACGCAGTATTTT.

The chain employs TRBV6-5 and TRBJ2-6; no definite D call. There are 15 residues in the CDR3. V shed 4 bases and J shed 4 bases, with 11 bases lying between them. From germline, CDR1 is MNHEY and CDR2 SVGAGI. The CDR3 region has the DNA TGTGCCAGCAGTTCGGGCCGGCGGGGGGCCAACGTCCTGACTTTC. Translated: CASSSGRRGANVLTF.

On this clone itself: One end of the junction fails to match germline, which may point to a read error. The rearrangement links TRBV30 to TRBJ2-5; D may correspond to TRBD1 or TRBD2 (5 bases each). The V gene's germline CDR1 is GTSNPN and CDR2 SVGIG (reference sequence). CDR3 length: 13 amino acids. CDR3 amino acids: CVWSGGDQETQYF. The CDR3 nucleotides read TGTGTCTGGAGTGGGGGAGACCAAGAGACCCAGTACTTC.

The DNA for the CDR3 is TGTGCCAGCAGCTTAGGGGCAGGGGGGCAGACCCAGTACTTC. It codes for CASSLGAGGQTQYF. The V gene is TRBV7-9, the J gene TRBJ2-5, with TRBD1 as a possible D gene (7 bases). The CDR3 loop spans 14 amino acids. V lost 1 base, J lost 6 bases, and 12 bases lay in between. CDR1 is SEHNR and CDR2 is FQNEAQ in the germline V gene (reference sequence).

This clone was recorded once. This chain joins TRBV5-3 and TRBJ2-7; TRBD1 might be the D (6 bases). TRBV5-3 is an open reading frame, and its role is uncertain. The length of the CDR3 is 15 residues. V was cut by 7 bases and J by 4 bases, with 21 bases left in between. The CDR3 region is CARPKPQGFGYEQYV. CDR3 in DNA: TGTGCCAGACCGAAGCCACAGGGTTTTGGGTACGAGCAGTACGTC.

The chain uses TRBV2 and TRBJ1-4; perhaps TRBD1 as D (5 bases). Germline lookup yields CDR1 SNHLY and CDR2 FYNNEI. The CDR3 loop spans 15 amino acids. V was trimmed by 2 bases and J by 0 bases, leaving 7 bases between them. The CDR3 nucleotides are TGTGCCAGCAGTGAACCGACAGCAACTAATGAAAAACTGTTTTTT. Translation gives CASSEPTATNEKLFF.

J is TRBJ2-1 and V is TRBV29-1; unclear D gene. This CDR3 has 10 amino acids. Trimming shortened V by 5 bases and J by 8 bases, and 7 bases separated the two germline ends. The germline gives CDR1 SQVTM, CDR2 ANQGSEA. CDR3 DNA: TGCAGCGTTCTCCAGCATGAGCAGTTCTTC. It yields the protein CSVLQHEQFF.

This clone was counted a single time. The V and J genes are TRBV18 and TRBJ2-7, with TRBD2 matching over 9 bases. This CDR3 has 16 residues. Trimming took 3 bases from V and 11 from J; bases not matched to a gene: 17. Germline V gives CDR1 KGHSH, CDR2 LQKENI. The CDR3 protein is CASSPSLAGDGTKEYF. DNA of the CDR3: TGTGCCAGCTCACCCTCACTAGCGGGTGATGGTACGAAGGAGTACTTC.